The clone carrying this TCR beta chain was seen ten or more times. This sample stems from a study of T cells in Graves' hyperthyroidism and ophthalmopathy. Individuals with ophthalmopathy presented a Clinical Activity Score of at least 3, a NOSPECS grade of at least 4 and a duration under 3 months. This CDR3 region has 14 residues. V dropped 5 bases and J dropped 4 bases, with 15 bases sitting between them. Amplified TCR beta CDR3 regions derived from RNA transcripts. First-round RT-PCR targeting the TCR CDR3 was performed with the HTBI primer set. Via MiXCR, TCRdb re-called the multiplex PCR reads, giving one row per CDR3 protein. Of 350,000 to 450,000 distinct CDR3 sequences in the sample, about 14% are singletons; the top ten hold 25% to 30%.

The J gene is TRBJ2-7, the V gene TRBV12-3 or TRBV12-4, with TRBD2 as a possible D gene (5 bases). The sample was blood. The receptor comes from a man in his fifties with Graves' ophthalmopathy. CDR3 protein: CASSLGSEGYEQYF. The CDR3 DNA sequence: TGTGCCAGCAGTCTCGGTTCAGAGGGATACGAGCAGTACTTC.